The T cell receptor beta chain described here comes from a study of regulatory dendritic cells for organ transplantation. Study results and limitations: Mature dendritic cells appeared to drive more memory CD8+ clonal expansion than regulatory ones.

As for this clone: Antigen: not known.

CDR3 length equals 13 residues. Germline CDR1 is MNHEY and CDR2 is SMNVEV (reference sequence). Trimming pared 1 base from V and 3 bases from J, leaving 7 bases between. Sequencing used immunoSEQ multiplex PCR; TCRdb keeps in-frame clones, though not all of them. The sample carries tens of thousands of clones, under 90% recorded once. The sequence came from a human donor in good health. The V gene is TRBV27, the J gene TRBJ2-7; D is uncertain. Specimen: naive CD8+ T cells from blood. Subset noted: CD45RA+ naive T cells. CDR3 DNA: TGTGCCAGCAGTTTATTCGCAGGCTACGAGCAGTACTTC. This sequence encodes CASSLFAGYEQYF.